A selection of T cell receptor beta chains follows, all from one sample in a study of blood T cell repertoires in COVID-19. Assay used: immunoSEQ multiplex PCR; TCRdb lists only in-frame clones, some missing. The repertoire holds fewer than 350,000 clones, with 87% as singletons. The source material was peripheral blood. These receptors came from a man aged 30 to 45 with COVID-19, enrolled during active disease. Both conserved end residues are trimmed from each CDR3. Each record gives: D gene, clone size, J gene, V gene, CDR3 protein. D genes are given only for firm matches. The listing skips clone size in some rows; elsewhere it reads once, few, many or a size class.

- | - | TRBJ2-3 | TRBV7-2 | ASSLHGWSGSAGDTQY
- | - | TRBJ1-5 | TRBV6-2/TRBV6-3 | ASSYSATQPQH
TRBD1 | - | TRBJ1-2 | TRBV18 | ASSPQTGAPFGYGYT
- | - | TRBJ2-5 | TRBV28 | ASSLSRGRETQY
- | - | TRBJ1-5 | TRBV5-4 | ASSRGGAGNQPQH
TRBD1 | - | TRBJ1-2 | TRBV27 | ASSLSGTGMSGYT
TRBD1 | - | TRBJ2-3 | TRBV27 | ASSLSTPQQGVWTDTQY
TRBD1 | - | TRBJ1-1 | TRBV4-1 | ASSPGQGSRAINTEAF
- | - | TRBJ2-5 | TRBV9 | ASSVGQAPQETQY
TRBD1 | - | TRBJ2-1 | TRBV7-8 | ASSRRDRVSYNEQF
- | few | TRBJ2-7 | TRBV25-1 | ASSDKRVPSYEQY
TRBD1 | once | TRBJ2-2 | TRBV19 | ASSTRTGGVTGELF
- | - | TRBJ2-5 | TRBV2 | ASSVFRVGETQY
TRBD1 | - | TRBJ2-3 | TRBV5-6 | ASSYRTQGAGTDTQY
TRBD1 | - | TRBJ2-7 | TRBV19 | ASSPGTGRSYEQY
TRBD2 | - | TRBJ2-7 | TRBV6-2/TRBV6-3 | ASSNSGTSNEQY
- | - | TRBJ2-1 | TRBV30 | AWTGGPGNEQF
- | - | TRBJ1-5 | TRBV2 | ASGFKQGTVASNQPQH
- | - | TRBJ1-6 | TRBV6-2/TRBV6-3 | ASSYEDYSPLH
TRBD1 | - | TRBJ1-4 | TRBV6-2/TRBV6-3 | ASSPGQAPEKLF
TRBD1 | - | TRBJ1-4 | TRBV5-1 | ASSSGQGANEKLF
- | once | TRBJ2-7 | TRBV7-3 | ASSLTPIGEKQY
- | - | TRBJ2-4 | TRBV6-1 | ASSEWQTGGKNIQY
TRBD1 | - | TRBJ1-6 | TRBV5-1 | ASSLAKGGQGKHSPLH
- | - | TRBJ1-6 | TRBV28 | ASSLVIGGESPLH
TRBD2 | few | TRBJ2-1 | TRBV18 | ASSRASGDNEQF
- | - | TRBJ2-1 | TRBV30 | AWSVTVNNEQF
- | few | TRBJ2-7 | TRBV29-1 | SVADSYEQY
- | - | TRBJ2-7 | TRBV12-2 | ASHKRGPYSYEQY
- | - | TRBJ2-7 | TRBV2 | ASSEGGVFSYEQY
- | - | TRBJ2-1 | TRBV3-1/TRBV3-2 | ASSQGDYHLDEQF
- | - | TRBJ1-1 | TRBV18 | ASSRYQLDRMNTEAF
- | - | TRBJ1-5 | TRBV7-2 | ASSSQGPYSNQPQH
TRBD1 | - | TRBJ1-2 | TRBV7-9 | ASSSDRVGYGYT
- | - | TRBJ2-7 | TRBV5-5 | ASSYLYEQY
TRBD1 | - | TRBJ1-2 | TRBV4-1 | ASSQDGQARGYGYT
- | - | TRBJ1-2 | TRBV6-5 | ASTRGSGGYT
- | - | TRBJ2-5 | TRBV6-5 | ASSQLGSTQETQY
TRBD1 | - | TRBJ2-2 | TRBV6-6 | ASSYNRGQTGELF
TRBD1 | - | TRBJ2-7 | TRBV7-8 | ASSFGTGGLAYEQY
- | - | TRBJ2-5 | TRBV4-1 | ASSPSVVIRGETQY
TRBD2 | - | TRBJ2-7 | TRBV27 | ASRLSGGLARSYEQY
- | - | TRBJ2-3 | TRBV7-3 | ASSPQVTDTQY
TRBD1 | few | TRBJ1-1 | TRBV5-1 | ASSTAGDRGYTEAF
- | - | TRBJ2-1 | TRBV5-1 | ASSLATSLSYNEQF